The rows below give T cell receptor beta chains drawn from one sample of a study of metastatic and nonmetastatic thyroid tumors. TCRdb re-called the PCR reads with MiXCR. Here the sample spans fewer than 50,000 clones, around 28% being singletons. Specimen: blood. The receptor source for this set is a male donor with papillary thyroid cancer or a benign thyroid nodule (not recorded which). Some clones in this sample may be carry-over from other donors' samples. The CDR3 runs from the conserved cysteine through the conserved F or W. The D gene is left open where the match is weak. Expanded clones are given a class, and other clones once, few, many or no size at all.

J gene	V gene	D gene	clone size	CDR3 protein	CDR3 DNA
TRBJ1-2	TRBV6-1	.	.	CASSKSGFNGCTF	TGTGCCAGCAGTAAATCGGGTTTCAATGGCTGCACCTTC
TRBJ2-7	TRBV6-6	.	many	CASSYSMGSYEQYF	TGTGCCAGCAGTTACTCGATGGGCTCCTACGAGCAGTACTTC
TRBJ1-1	TRBV6-4	TRBD1	many	CASQSPSLFPSDRGMNTEAFF	TGTGCCAGCCAATCTCCGAGCTTATTCCCGTCCGACAGGGGCATGAACACTGAAGCTTTCTTT
TRBJ2-2	TRBV11-2	.	.	CASSLGPLTGANTGELFF	TGTGCCAGCAGCTTAGGTCCCCTCACAGGCGCCAACACCGGGGAGCTGTTTTTT
TRBJ1-3	TRBV7-9	TRBD1	many	CASSFRTGSGNTIYF	TGTGCCAGCAGCTTTAGGACAGGATCGGGAAACACCATATATTTT
TRBJ2-5	TRBV5-4	.	many	CASSFPGEETQYF	TGTGCCAGCAGCTTTCCAGGGGAAGAGACCCAGTACTTC
TRBJ2-3	TRBV30	.	many	CAWGTDTQYF	TGTGCCTGGGGCACAGATACGCAGTATTTT
TRBJ2-7	TRBV6-2/TRBV6-3	.	few	CASKTSLIHEQYF	TGTGCCAGCAAAACTAGCCTAATCCACGAGCAGTACTTC
TRBJ1-5	TRBV28	.	few	CASIDGRPQHF	TGTGCCAGCATCGACGGCAGGCCCCAGCATTTT
TRBJ2-5	TRBV28	.	few	CASIFIDTQYF	TGTGCCAGCATTTTCATAGATACCCAGTACTTC
TRBJ2-3	TRBV7-2	.	few	CASSSTDTQYF	TGTGCCAGCAGTAGTACAGATACTCAGTATTTT
TRBJ1-5	TRBV6-1	.	many	CASRVEGVGQPQHF	TGTGCCAGCAGAGTAGAGGGGGTCGGTCAGCCCCAGCATTTT
TRBJ1-5	TRBV24-1	.	many	CATSDSNQPQHF	TGTGCCACTAGTGACAGCAATCAGCCCCAGCATTTT
TRBJ2-7	TRBV29-1	.	many	CSVMGNEQYF	TGCAGCGTTATGGGGAACGAGCAGTACTTC
TRBJ2-2	TRBV6-4	.	few	CASSDSTDTGELFF	TGTGCCAGCAGTGACTCGACAGACACCGGGGAGCTGTTTTTT
TRBJ2-2	TRBV2	.	many	CAGAGTTNTGELFF	TGTGCCGGCGCCGGGACAACGAACACCGGGGAGCTGTTTTTT
TRBJ2-2	TRBV12-3/TRBV12-4	TRBD2	.	CASTHQTGGPSGELFF	TGTGCCAGCACTCACCAGACGGGAGGGCCATCCGGGGAGCTGTTTTTT
TRBJ2-1	TRBV20-1	.	many	CSAKLADSYNEQFF	TGCAGTGCCAAATTAGCGGATTCCTACAATGAGCAGTTCTTC
TRBJ1-1	TRBV12-3/TRBV12-4	.	many	CASSVIRDTTEAFF	TGTGCCAGCAGTGTGATACGGGACACCACTGAAGCTTTCTTT
TRBJ2-7	TRBV6-2/TRBV6-3	TRBD2	few	CASSYSWLAGCEQYF	TGTGCCAGCAGTTACTCATGGCTAGCGGGATGCGAGCAGTACTTC
TRBJ1-2	TRBV7-9	.	.	CASSLGRGEGYGYTF	TGTGCCAGCAGCTTAGGACGTGGTGAGGGCTATGGCTACACCTTC
TRBJ2-6	TRBV20-1	.	.	CSVRSGANVMTF	TGCAGTGTCAGGTCTGGGGCCAACGTCATGACTTTC
TRBJ1-5	TRBV30	.	.	CAWASALGPQHF	TGTGCCTGGGCGTCCGCACTTGGGCCCCAGCATTTT
TRBJ1-2	TRBV6-1	TRBD1	.	CASRQGGYGYTF	TGTGCCAGCAGACAGGGGGGGTATGGCTACACCTTC
TRBJ2-3	TRBV23-1	TRBD2	.	CASSLKGLAGGFKTDTQYF	TGTGCCAGCAGTCTTAAGGGACTAGCGGGGGGATTTAAGACAGATACGCAGTATTTT
TRBJ2-7	TRBV3-1	.	many	CASSRSSYEQYF	TGTGCCAGCAGCCGGAGCTCCTACGAGCAGTACTTC
TRBJ1-5	TRBV28	.	.	CASIPGPGRYSHQPQHF	TGTGCCAGCATTCCGGGGCCAGGGAGATATAGCCATCAGCCCCAGCATTTT
TRBJ1-5	TRBV12-3/TRBV12-4	.	many	CASSLGLIQPQHF	TGTGCCAGCAGTTTAGGCTTAATTCAGCCCCAGCATTTT
TRBJ2-3	TRBV4-1	.	many	CASSQVVGGGHTDTQYF	TGCGCCAGCAGCCAGGTCGTTGGCGGGGGACACACAGATACGCAGTATTTT
TRBJ2-3	TRBV10-1	TRBD2	many	CASSPGLAGADTQYF	TGCGCCAGCAGCCCGGGACTAGCAGGGGCAGATACGCAGTATTTT
TRBJ2-1	TRBV6-1	TRBD1	few	CASSGGTGGNEQFF	TGTGCCAGCAGTGGGGGGACAGGGGGGAATGAGCAGTTCTTC
TRBJ2-1	TRBV20-1	TRBD2	.	CSARDAGDSYNEQFF	TGCAGTGCTAGAGATGCGGGGGATTCCTACAATGAGCAGTTCTTC
TRBJ2-3	TRBV2	.	many	CASSRGGPDTQYF	TGTGCCAGCAGCCGGGGCGGCCCGGATACGCAGTATTTT
TRBJ2-7	TRBV5-1	TRBD1	.	CASSWGQAEQYF	TGCGCCAGCAGCTGGGGACAGGCCGAGCAGTACTTC
TRBJ2-4	TRBV12-3/TRBV12-4	.	many	CASIGPYESDIQYF	TGTGCCAGCATTGGTCCCTATGAAAGTGACATTCAGTACTTC
TRBJ2-7	TRBV28	.	few	CASSLFSVVTPYEQYF	TGTGCCAGCAGTTTGTTCTCGGTAGTAACCCCCTACGAGCAGTACTTC
TRBJ1-1	TRBV18	TRBD1	.	CASSPGQGITEAFF	TGTGCCAGCTCACCGGGACAGGGAATCACTGAAGCTTTCTTT
TRBJ2-7	TRBV15	TRBD1	.	CATSRVGRTGAAYEQYF	TGTGCCACCAGCAGAGTGGGTAGGACAGGGGCGGCCTACGAGCAGTACTTC
TRBJ2-7	TRBV28	TRBD1	medium-sized	CASSAGTGTVYEQYF	TGTGCCAGCAGTGCCGGGACAGGGACCGTGTACGAGCAGTACTTC
TRBJ2-1	TRBV9	TRBD2	many	CASSVGLGLVGEQFF	TGTGCCAGCAGCGTAGGCTTAGGACTAGTCGGGGAGCAGTTCTTC
TRBJ2-5	TRBV10-1	.	many	CASSEETEGETQYF	TGCGCCAGCAGTGAGGAGACAGAAGGCGAGACCCAGTACTTC
TRBJ2-3	TRBV6-4	.	many	CASSDRETDTQYF	TGTGCCAGCAGTGACCGGGAGACAGATACGCAGTATTTT
TRBJ2-7	TRBV15	TRBD2	once	CATSRVRGTSYEQYF	TGTGCCACCAGCAGAGTACGCGGGACTAGCTACGAGCAGTACTTC
TRBJ1-1	TRBV2	.	once	CASSLPGLTGFEAFF	TGTGCCAGCAGTCTCCCGGGTTTGACCGGCTTTGAAGCTTTCTTT
TRBJ2-5	TRBV20-1	TRBD2	.	CSARDWGAGVETQYF	TGTAGTGCTAGAGATTGGGGAGCGGGAGTTGAGACCCAGTACTTC
TRBJ2-1	TRBV20-1	TRBD2	.	CSAPKSGRANEQFF	TGCAGTGCTCCTAAGAGCGGGAGGGCCAATGAGCAGTTCTTC